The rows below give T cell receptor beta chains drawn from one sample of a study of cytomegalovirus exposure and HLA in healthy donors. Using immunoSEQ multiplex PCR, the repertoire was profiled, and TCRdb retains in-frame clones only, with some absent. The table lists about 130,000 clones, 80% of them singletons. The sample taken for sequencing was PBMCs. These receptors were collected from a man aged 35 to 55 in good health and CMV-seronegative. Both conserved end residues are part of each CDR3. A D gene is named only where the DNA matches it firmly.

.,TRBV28,CASRPAGGPYEQYF
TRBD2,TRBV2,CAILRPKTGTSGREASSYNEQFF
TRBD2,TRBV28,CASSPPGLAGSYEQYF
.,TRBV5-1,CASRGGPSSYEQYF
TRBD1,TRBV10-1,CASSESGQGLETQYF
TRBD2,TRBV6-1,CASSGGQGLAGRGEQFF
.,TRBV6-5,CASSYWRQNTEAFF
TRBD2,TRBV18,CASSPAGVDEQYF
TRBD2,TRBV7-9,CASSGSGGEAKNIQYF
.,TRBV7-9,CASSPRSYEQYF
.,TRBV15,CATSGPSGGNSNQPQHF
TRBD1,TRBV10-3,CAISRTGGIANQPQHF
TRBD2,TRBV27,CASSSAGLAGVLYF
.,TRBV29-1,CSVETQRGETQYF
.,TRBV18,CASSSREDTEAFF
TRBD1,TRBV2,CASLGQSLGEKLFF
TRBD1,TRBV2,CASSESLGTGIYEQYF
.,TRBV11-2,CASSLAGGGETQYF
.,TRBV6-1,CASSDGGSSWGYTF
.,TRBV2,CASSDVWGREQYF
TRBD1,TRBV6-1,CASSDVGQGTNGYTF
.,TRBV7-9,CASSSQNEQYF
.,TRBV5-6,CASSLWSGLSSGNTIYF
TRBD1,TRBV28,CASSLLTGGNEKLFF